This T cell receptor (beta chain) is from a study of T cell repertoires in cytomegalovirus infection. Turning to the study itself: It was recently identified HLA-C-restricted and well-studied HLA-B-restricted CMV epitopes that the study used. TCR beta signatures that were public indicated CMV infection and matching HLA type. Study conclusions and caveats: Carriage of CMV together with the relevant HLA was identifiable through cumulative public TCR beta family frequency. In two of eight donors, the top clonotype was HLA-C-restricted CMV-specific.

TCRdb reanalysed the reads using MiXCR and keeps one entry per CDR3 protein. In the table there are 550,000 to 700,000 distinct CDR3 sequences, roughly 43% of which are singletons. CDR1 is SNHLY, CDR2 FYNNEI, per germline. The CDR3 is made up of 11 amino acids. This clonotype was observed a few times. Its antigen is not identified. The junction does not match germline at one end; this may be a read error. The chain recombines TRBV2 with TRBJ2-5; the D is unclear. The sequencing used cultured PBMCs, collected from culture after CMV antigen stimulation. The source is a human donor in good health (CMV status not recorded). Some clones in this sample may be carry-over from other donors' samples. The CDR3 bases are TGTGCCAGCCGTGAGGCAGAGACCCAGTACTTC. Protein: CASREAETQYF.